This T cell receptor (beta chain) was identified in a study of blood T cell repertoires in COVID-19. Trimming cost V 4 bases and J 6 bases; bases outside gene matches: 13. This CDR3 has 16 amino acids. Germline V gene data show CDR1 as SGHVS and CDR2 as FQNEAQ. Profiled with immunoSEQ multiplex PCR; TCRdb holds only in-frame clones, not every one. The profile covers a few hundred thousand clones, with over 75% appearing a single time and roughly a tenth taken by the ten largest. This receptor was obtained from a woman in her 70s with COVID-19, enrolled during active disease. The genes are TRBV7-8 and TRBJ2-7; 9 nucleotides line up with TRBD1. Sequenced input: peripheral blood. CDR3 sequence (DNA): TGTGCCAGCAGCTCATCCCGGGACAGGGCTAGGGGCGAGCAGTACTTC. It yields the protein CASSSSRDRARGEQYF. Full variable domain (remainder filled in from reference TRBV7-8 and TRBJ2-7): GAGVSQSPRYKVAKRGQDVALRCDPISGHVSLFWYQQALGQGPEFLTYFQNEAQLDKSGLPSDRFFAERPEGSVSTLKIQRTQQEDSAVYLCASSSSRDRARGEQYFGPGTRLTVT.